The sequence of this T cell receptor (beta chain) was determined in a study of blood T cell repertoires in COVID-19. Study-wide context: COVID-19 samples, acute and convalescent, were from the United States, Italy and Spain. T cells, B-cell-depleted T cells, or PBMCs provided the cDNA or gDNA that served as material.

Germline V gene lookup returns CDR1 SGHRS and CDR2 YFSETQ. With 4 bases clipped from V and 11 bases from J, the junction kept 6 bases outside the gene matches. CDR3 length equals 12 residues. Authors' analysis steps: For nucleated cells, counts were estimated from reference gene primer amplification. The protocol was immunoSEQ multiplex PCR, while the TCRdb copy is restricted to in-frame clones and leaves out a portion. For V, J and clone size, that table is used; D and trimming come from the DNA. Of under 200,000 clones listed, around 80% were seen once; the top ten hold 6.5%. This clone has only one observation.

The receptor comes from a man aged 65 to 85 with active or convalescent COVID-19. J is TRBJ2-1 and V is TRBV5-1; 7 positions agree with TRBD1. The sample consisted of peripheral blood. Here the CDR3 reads CASSVPGQQQFF. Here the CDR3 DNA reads TGCGCCAGCAGCGTACCGGGACAGCAGCAGTTCTTC.